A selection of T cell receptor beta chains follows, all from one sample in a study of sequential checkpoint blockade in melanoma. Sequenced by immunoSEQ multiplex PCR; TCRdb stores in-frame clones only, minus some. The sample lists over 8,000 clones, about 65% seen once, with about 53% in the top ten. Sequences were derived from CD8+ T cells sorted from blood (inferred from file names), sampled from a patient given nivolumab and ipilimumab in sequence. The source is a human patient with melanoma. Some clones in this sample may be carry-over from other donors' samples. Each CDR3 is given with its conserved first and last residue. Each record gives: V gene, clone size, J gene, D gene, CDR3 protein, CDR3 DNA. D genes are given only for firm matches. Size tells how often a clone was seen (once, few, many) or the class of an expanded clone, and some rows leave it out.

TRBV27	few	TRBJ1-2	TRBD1	CASSSTGGDYGYTF	TGTGCCAGCAGTAGTACAGGGGGCGACTATGGCTACACCTTC
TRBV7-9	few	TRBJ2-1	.	CARRQLSYNEQFF	TGTGCCAGGAGACAGCTCTCCTACAATGAGCAGTTCTTC
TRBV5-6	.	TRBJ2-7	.	CASSWGGGSHEQYF	TGTGCCAGCAGCTGGGGAGGGGGTAGCCACGAGCAGTACTTC
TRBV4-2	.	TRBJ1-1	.	CASSLVAVNTEAFF	TGTGCCAGCAGCTTGGTTGCGGTGAACACTGAAGCTTTCTTT
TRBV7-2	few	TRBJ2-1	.	CASSPNRLVGNEQFF	TGTGCCAGCAGCCCAAATCGATTAGTCGGGAATGAGCAGTTCTTC
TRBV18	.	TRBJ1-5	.	CASSPRDLGQPNQPQHF	TGTGCCAGCTCACCAAGGGATCTAGGACAGCCGAATCAGCCCCAGCATTTT
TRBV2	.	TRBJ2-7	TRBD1	CASFGTDLNEQYF	TGTGCCAGCTTTGGGACAGACCTAAACGAGCAGTACTTC
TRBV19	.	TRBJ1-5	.	CASSIDRSSNQPQHF	TGTGCCAGTAGTATAGATCGGTCTAGCAATCAGCCCCAGCATTTT
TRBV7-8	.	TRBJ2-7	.	CASSSKKTVSVAYEQYF	TGTGCCAGCAGCTCAAAAAAGACTGTGAGCGTCGCCTACGAGCAGTACTTC
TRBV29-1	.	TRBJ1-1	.	CSVGRLSEAFF	TGCAGCGTTGGGAGATTAAGTGAAGCTTTCTTT
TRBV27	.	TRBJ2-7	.	CASSLVAGAVGQYF	TGTGCCAGCAGTTTAGTGGCGGGGGCCGTCGGGCAGTACTTC
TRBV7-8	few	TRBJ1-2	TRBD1	CASSLGGRGRPNYGYTF	TGTGCCAGCAGCTTAGGTGGCAGGGGGCGACCTAACTATGGCTACACCTTC
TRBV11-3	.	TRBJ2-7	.	CASSFRDWGDYEQYF	TGTGCCAGCAGCTTTCGGGACTGGGGGGACTACGAGCAGTACTTC
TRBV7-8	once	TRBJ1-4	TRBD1	CASSSSGQGREKLFF	TGTGCCAGCAGCTCGTCTGGACAGGGAAGAGAAAAACTGTTTTTT
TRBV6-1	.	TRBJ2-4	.	CASSVGFFQYF	TGTGCCAGCAGTGTCGGGTTCTTTCAGTACTTC